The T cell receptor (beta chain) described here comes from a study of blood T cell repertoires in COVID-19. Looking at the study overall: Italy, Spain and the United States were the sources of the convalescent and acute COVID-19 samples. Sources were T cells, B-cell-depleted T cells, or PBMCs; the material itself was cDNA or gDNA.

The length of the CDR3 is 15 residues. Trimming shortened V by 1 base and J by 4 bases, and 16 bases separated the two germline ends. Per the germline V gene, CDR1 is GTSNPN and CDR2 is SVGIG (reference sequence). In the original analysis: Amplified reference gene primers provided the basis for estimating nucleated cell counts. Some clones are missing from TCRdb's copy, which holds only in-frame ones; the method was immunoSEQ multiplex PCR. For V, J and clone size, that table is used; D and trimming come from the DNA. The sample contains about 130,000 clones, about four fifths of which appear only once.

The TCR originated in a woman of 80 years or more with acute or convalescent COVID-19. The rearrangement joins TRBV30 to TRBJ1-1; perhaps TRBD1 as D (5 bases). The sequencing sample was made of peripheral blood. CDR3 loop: CAWSGRGGAGTEAFF. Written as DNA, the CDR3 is TGTGCCTGGAGTGGGAGGGGAGGGGCAGGCACTGAAGCTTTCTTT.